Listed below are T cell receptor beta chains from one sample, sequenced in a study of OX40 agonist ivuxolimab in advanced cancers. This table comes from immunoSEQ multiplex PCR, and its TCRdb copy is limited to in-frame clones, with some not included. The sample carries more than 85,000 clones, roughly nine tenths recorded once. The material sequenced was CD4+ or CD8+ T cells sorted from blood, taken in a trial of the OX40 agonist ivuxolimab. These TCRs come from an adult with an advanced solid tumor such as melanoma, head and neck, liver or kidney cancer. Both conserved end residues are trimmed from each CDR3.

v_call	j_call	cdr3_aa
TRBV9	TRBJ2-2	ASSPGTANTGELF
TRBV19	TRBJ2-1	ASSIEGTGRYNEQF
TRBV6-1	TRBJ2-7	ASSARGGQY
TRBV4-2	TRBJ1-6	ASSQERAVWNSPLH
TRBV28	TRBJ2-3	ASRGIDRDTQY
TRBV5-1	TRBJ2-5	ASSLGDPRSETQY
TRBV18	TRBJ1-5	ASSPRGGNSNQPQH
TRBV4-3	TRBJ1-2	ASSQESYRTGYDYGYT
TRBV6-5	TRBJ1-2	ASTSDGRNYGYT
TRBV9	TRBJ2-7	ASSPRGDYEQY
TRBV7-8	TRBJ1-2	ASSKQGGGYT